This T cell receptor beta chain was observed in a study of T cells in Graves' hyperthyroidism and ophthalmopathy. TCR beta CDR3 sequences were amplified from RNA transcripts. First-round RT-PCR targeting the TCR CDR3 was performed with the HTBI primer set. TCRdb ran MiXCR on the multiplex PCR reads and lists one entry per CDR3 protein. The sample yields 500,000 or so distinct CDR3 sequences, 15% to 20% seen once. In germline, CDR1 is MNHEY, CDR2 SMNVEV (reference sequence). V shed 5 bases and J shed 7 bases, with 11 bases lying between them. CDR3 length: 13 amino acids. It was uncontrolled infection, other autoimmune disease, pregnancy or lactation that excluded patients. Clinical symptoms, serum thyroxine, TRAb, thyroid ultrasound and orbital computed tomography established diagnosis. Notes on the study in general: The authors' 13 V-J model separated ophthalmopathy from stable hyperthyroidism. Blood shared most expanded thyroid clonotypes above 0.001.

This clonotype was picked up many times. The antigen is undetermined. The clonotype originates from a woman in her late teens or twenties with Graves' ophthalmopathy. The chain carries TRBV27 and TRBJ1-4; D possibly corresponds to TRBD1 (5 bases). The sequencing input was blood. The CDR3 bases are TGTGCCAGCAGTAGGGACTGGGGTGAAAAACTGTTTTTT. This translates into CASSRDWGEKLFF.